The 2 T cell receptor beta chains below come from one sample, sequenced in a study of T cell responses to AZD1222 COVID-19 vaccine. Using immunoSEQ multiplex PCR, the repertoire was profiled, and TCRdb retains in-frame clones only, with some absent. This repertoire shows about 90,000 clones, about 86% found once; its top ten account for approximately 7.9%. The material sequenced was peripheral blood, taken on day 0 of AZD1222 vaccination. Receptors originate from an adult in good health.

V and J are TRBV18 and TRBJ2-7, with no clear D. The CDR3 consists of 13 residues. Trimming took 6 bases from V and 0 from J, leaving 9 bases between them. Looked up from germline, CDR1 is KGHSH and CDR2 is LQKENI. CDR3 sequence (DNA): TGTGCCAGCTCCGCGACGAGCTCCTACGAGCAGTACTTC. Amino acid sequence: CASSATSSYEQYF.

The chain uses TRBV7-2 and TRBJ1-4; D is ambiguous. V lost 5 bases, J lost 1 base, and 14 bases lay in between. Germline V gene lookup returns CDR1 SGHTA and CDR2 FQGNSA. This CDR3 region has 16 residues. CDR3 amino acids: CASSLGLPGTNEKLFF. CDR3 coding DNA: TGTGCCAGCAGCCTCGGGCTCCCTGGAACTAATGAAAAACTGTTTTTT. The full variable domain, with the rest looked up from reference TRBV7-2 and TRBJ1-4, is GAGVSQSPSNKVTEKGKDVELRCDPISGHTALYWYRQSLGQGLEFLIYFQGNSAPDKSGLPSDRFSAERTGGSVSTLTIQRTQQEDSAVYLCASSLGLPGTNEKLFFGSGTQLSVL.